This entry is about one T cell receptor (beta chain). Sequencing used immunoSEQ multiplex PCR; TCRdb keeps in-frame clones, though not all of them. The repertoire includes about 58,000 clones, 91% of them detected once, and 3.5% to 5% sits in the top ten. These data come from a study of technical replicates of blood from several donors. Material for sequencing was PBMCs. This clonotype was obtained from a human donor in good health. Some clones in this sample may be carry-over from other donors' samples.

The chain's CDR3 is CASSLAVGTGELFF. For the CDR3, the DNA is TGCGCCAGCAGCTTGGCGGTCGGCACCGGGGAGCTGTTTTTT. The V and J genes are TRBV5-1 and TRBJ2-2, with D uncertain. Germline CDR1 SGHRS, CDR2 YFSETQ. CDR3 length equals 14 residues. V lost 0 bases and J 4 bases, leaving 7 bases between the germline ends.